A selection of T cell receptor beta chains follows, all from one sample in a study of T cell responses to AZD1222 COVID-19 vaccine. TCRdb keeps only in-frame clones here, not all; method: immunoSEQ multiplex PCR. The sample includes about 130,000 clones, 88% of them seen just once. The source was peripheral blood, collected on day 0 of AZD1222 vaccination. The source is an adult in good health. Both conserved end residues are part of each CDR3. Fields, in order: clone size, J gene, D gene, CDR3 length, V gene, CDR3 protein, CDR3 DNA. A D gene is named only where the DNA matches it firmly. Part of the rows lack a size; the others show once, few, many or a class for expanded clones.

NA TRBJ2-7 NA 14 TRBV7-8 CASWAGTLPYEQYF TGTGCCAGCTGGGCGGGGACTTTGCCCTACGAGCAGTACTTC
few TRBJ2-1 TRBD2 18 TRBV7-8 CASSLVRTSGGAAHEQFF TGTGCCAGCAGCTTAGTAAGGACTAGCGGGGGGGCCGCCCATGAGCAGTTCTTC
once TRBJ1-6 NA 12 TRBV28 CASSLIGGPLHF TGTGCCAGCAGTTTGATCGGGGGCCCCCTCCACTTT
NA TRBJ2-2 NA 13 TRBV12-3/TRBV12-4 CASSLALSGELFF TGTGCCAGCAGTTTAGCGCTATCGGGGGAGCTGTTTTTT
NA TRBJ1-2 TRBD1 15 TRBV6-5 CASSYSGQGNYGYTF TGTGCCAGCAGTTACTCGGGACAGGGAAACTATGGCTACACCTTC
NA TRBJ2-1 TRBD2 19 TRBV18 CASSPPPTSGGLSYNEQFF TGTGCCAGCTCACCACCGCCGACTAGCGGGGGCCTCTCCTACAATGAGCAGTTCTTC
NA TRBJ1-1 TRBD1 14 TRBV5-1 CASSAWDRVTEAFF TGCGCCAGCAGCGCCTGGGACAGGGTCACTGAAGCTTTCTTT
NA TRBJ1-6 TRBD1 14 TRBV7-2 CASSLLGQGSPLHF TGTGCCAGCAGCCTACTCGGACAGGGGTCACCCCTCCACTTT
NA TRBJ1-2 TRBD1 13 TRBV10-2 CASTRGHDYGYTF TGCGCCAGCACCAGGGGGCACGACTATGGCTACACCTTC
NA TRBJ1-1 NA 13 TRBV18 CASSLARDTEAFF TGTGCCAGCTCACTTGCGAGGGATACTGAAGCTTTCTTT
NA TRBJ2-3 TRBD1 15 TRBV29-1 CSVEGWTGALDTQYF TGCAGCGTTGAAGGGTGGACAGGGGCTTTGGATACGCAGTATTTT
NA TRBJ2-1 NA 13 TRBV6-5 CASSYQLGNEQFF TGTGCCAGCAGTTACCAACTAGGCAATGAGCAGTTCTTC
NA TRBJ2-7 NA 15 TRBV11-2 CASSPLFQLSYEQYF TGTGCCAGCAGCCCCCTATTCCAGCTCTCCTACGAGCAGTACTTC
NA TRBJ1-1 NA 13 TRBV7-2 CASSFKGSTEAFF TGTGCCAGCAGCTTCAAGGGGAGCACTGAAGCTTTCTTT
NA TRBJ2-1 NA 16 TRBV28 CASSRPRGDSYNEQFF TGTGCCAGCAGCCGCCCTAGGGGGGACTCCTACAATGAGCAGTTCTTC
NA TRBJ2-7 NA 17 TRBV6-2/TRBV6-3 CASSYMGHLLRGYEQYF TGTGCCAGCAGTTACATGGGACACCTCCTGAGGGGCTACGAGCAGTACTTC
NA TRBJ2-7 NA 12 TRBV5-6 CASSWGGYEQYF TGTGCCAGCAGCTGGGGAGGCTACGAGCAGTACTTC
NA TRBJ1-3 NA 16 TRBV6-5 CASSYEAGPLGNTIYF TGTGCCAGCAGTTACGAGGCGGGACCCCTCGGAAACACCATATATTTT
NA TRBJ1-6 NA 14 TRBV18 CASSSTAGDSPLHF TGTGCCAGCTCATCGACAGCGGGGGATTCACCCCTCCACTTT
NA TRBJ2-6 NA 20 TRBV6-2/TRBV6-3 CASSYGAWTWKFSGANVLTF TGTGCCAGCAGTTACGGCGCCTGGACATGGAAATTCTCTGGGGCCAACGTCCTGACTTTC
NA TRBJ2-7 TRBD2 14 TRBV29-1 CSVAGLAGIYEQYF TGCAGCGTGGCTGGACTAGCGGGGATTTACGAGCAGTACTTC
once TRBJ1-2 NA 13 TRBV6-5 CASSFAGMYGYTF TGTGCCAGCAGTTTCGCAGGGATGTATGGCTACACCTTC
NA TRBJ1-3 TRBD1 14 TRBV27 CASSKQGVGNTIYF TGTGCCAGCAGCAAACAGGGGGTCGGAAACACCATATATTTT
NA TRBJ1-2 TRBD1 15 TRBV3-1/TRBV3-2 CASSQHRGANYGYTF TGTGCCAGCAGCCAACACAGGGGAGCTAACTATGGCTACACCTTC
few TRBJ1-1 NA 14 TRBV25-1 CASSAQGSRTEAFF TGTGCCAGCAGTGCGCAGGGATCGAGGACTGAAGCTTTCTTT
NA TRBJ2-3 NA 13 TRBV7-2 CASSLDRWDTQYF TGTGCCAGCAGCTTAGACCGGTGGGATACGCAGTATTTT
NA TRBJ2-1 TRBD2 13 TRBV2 CASRAGTSGEQFF TGTGCCAGCAGGGCCGGGACTAGCGGTGAGCAGTTCTTC
few TRBJ1-2 TRBD1 15 TRBV19 CASSSGTGANYGYTF TGTGCCAGTAGTTCTGGGACAGGGGCGAACTATGGCTACACCTTC
few TRBJ1-5 NA 14 TRBV6-6 CASSGQGQGQPQHF TGTGCCAGCAGTGGACAAGGGCAGGGTCAGCCCCAGCATTTT
NA TRBJ2-7 TRBD1 16 TRBV5-1 CASSPTPGQGSYEQYF TGCGCCAGCAGCCCGACCCCGGGACAGGGGTCGTACGAGCAGTACTTC
NA TRBJ2-7 TRBD1 15 TRBV11-2 CASSLVTGASYEQYF TGTGCCAGCAGCTTAGTCACAGGGGCTTCCTACGAGCAGTACTTC
NA TRBJ2-1 NA 14 TRBV7-9 CASSLAAEYNEQFF TGTGCCAGCAGCTTAGCGGCAGAGTACAATGAGCAGTTCTTC
NA TRBJ1-6 NA 14 TRBV4-2 CASSSTGRDSPLHF TGTGCCAGCAGCTCAACAGGGAGAGATTCGCCCCTCCACTTT
NA TRBJ2-7 NA 15 TRBV6-5 CASKIDLISSYEQYF TGTGCCAGCAAAATCGACCTAATCAGCTCCTACGAGCAGTACTTC
NA TRBJ1-1 NA 14 TRBV9 CASSVVGGRTEAFF TGTGCCAGCAGCGTAGTTGGGGGGCGAACTGAAGCTTTCTTT
NA TRBJ2-7 TRBD1 15 TRBV7-8 CASSLGRGQDYEQYF TGTGCCAGCAGCTTAGGGAGGGGACAGGACTACGAGCAGTACTTC
NA TRBJ2-1 NA 13 TRBV7-9 CASSPVSVGEQFF TGTGCCAGCAGCCCCGTGAGCGTAGGTGAGCAGTTCTTC